The 14 T cell receptor beta chains listed next were all sequenced from one sample in a study of blood T cell repertoires in COVID-19. The method was immunoSEQ multiplex PCR; TCRdb's version includes in-frame clones alone and lacks a portion of them. The table shows about 150,000 clones, with 80% occurring only once. Sequencing was carried out using peripheral blood. The origin of the receptors is a man aged 55-75 years with active or convalescent COVID-19.

The chain links TRBV5-4 to TRBJ2-2; 8 nucleotides match TRBD2. Germline-derived CDR1 and CDR2 are SGHNT and YYREEE (reference sequence). CDR3 length: 15 residues. V shed 5 bases and J 0 bases; nucleotides not matched to a gene: 3. This chain's CDR3 is CASSSTSANTGELFF. In nucleotides, the CDR3 is TGTGCCAGCAGTTCGACTAGCGCGAACACCGGGGAGCTGTTTTTT.

The chain joins TRBV29-1 to TRBJ2-1, with 7 bases aligning to TRBD2. The germline CDR1 and CDR2 sequences are SQVTM and ANQGSEA. The CDR3 totals 13 residues. The V and J ends lost 7 bases and 6 bases, in that order; junction bases with no gene match: 9. CDR3 nucleotides: TGCAGCGGTACCGGGACTAACCCCAATGAGCAGTTCTTC. Protein: CSGTGTNPNEQFF.

The rearrangement joins TRBV6-7 to TRBJ1-1, with D hard to call. TRBV6-7 belongs to the ORF category, with a function that is uncertain. CDR3 size: 16 residues. V lost 6 bases and J lost 4, with 21 bases in between. The CDR3: CASSVDDLPEGTEAFF. CDR3 bases: TGTGCCAGCAGCGTTGACGACCTCCCTGAGGGCACTGAAGCTTTCTTT.

The chain links TRBV3-1 (or the pseudogene TRBV3-2) to TRBJ1-3; a weak D match, TRBD1 (5 bases). With 4 bases removed from V and 4 bases from J, the gap between germline ends came to 11 bases. CDR1 and CDR2 from the germline V gene are LGHDT and YNNKEL (reference sequence). The CDR3 covers 14 residues. The CDR3 nucleotides are TGTGCCAGCAGCCCCTCAGGGTTCGGAAACACCATATATTTT. Amino acid sequence: CASSPSGFGNTIYF.

The chain recombines TRBV19 with TRBJ2-1, with 7 bases aligning to TRBD2. The CDR3 length is 17 residues. CDR1 is LNHDA and CDR2 is SQIVND in the germline V gene (reference sequence). V shed 2 bases, J shed 2 bases, and the junction held 9 bases outside the gene matches. Written as DNA, the CDR3 is TGTGCCAGTAGTATACGGGGGGTCGACCCTACCTACAATGAGCAGTTCTTC. It codes for CASSIRGVDPTYNEQFF. The full variable domain, with the rest looked up from reference TRBV19 and TRBJ2-1, is DGGITQSPKYLFRKEGQNVTLSCEQNLNHDAMYWYRQDPGQGLRLIYYSQIVNDFQKGDIAEGYSVSREKKESFPLTVTSAQKNPTAFYLCASSIRGVDPTYNEQFFGPGTRLTVL.

In the case of this clone: At the DNA level, this CDR3 is encoded by other sequences in the same sample as well. The rearrangement links TRBV28 to TRBJ1-1; D gene ambiguous. Germline V gene sequence: CDR1 MDHEN, CDR2 SYDVKM. The CDR3 covers 12 residues. Deletions cut 7 bases from V and 4 bases from J, with 10 bases between. CDR3 DNA: TGTGCCAGCACCGTAGAACTCACTGAAGCTTTCTTT. It codes for CASTVELTEAFF.

This clone appeared a few times. The genes are TRBV30 and TRBJ1-1; D perhaps matches TRBD1 (6 bases). Trimming removed 3 bases at V and 1 base at J, with 9 bases between. Germline V lookup: CDR1 GTSNPN, CDR2 SVGIG (reference sequence). This CDR3 comprises 13 residues. The CDR3 region is CAWSLQGNTEAFF. The CDR3 region has the DNA TGTGCCTGGAGCCTACAGGGGAACACTGAAGCTTTCTTT.

V and J are TRBV14 and TRBJ1-2; D call uncertain. Deletions cut 5 bases from V and 3 bases from J, with 13 bases between. Germline values: CDR1 SGHDN, CDR2 FVKESK. The CDR3 consists of 14 residues. The CDR3 bases are TGTGCCAGCAGCGTGGCGGCGACCTACTATGGCTACACCTTC. This codes for CASSVAATYYGYTF.

The chain recombines TRBV21-1 with TRBJ1-2; TRBD1 was called by the table and not checked on the DNA. TRBV21-1 is designated a pseudogene. The CDR3 spans 13 residues. The CDR3 spells CASSSRRQSGYTF. The CDR3, as DNA: TGTGCCAGCAGCAGCCGAAGACAGTCTGGCTACACCTTC.

J is TRBJ1-1 and V is TRBV19; no definite D call. The V and J ends lost 6 bases and 7 bases respectively, with 9 bases between them. The CDR3 has 11 residues. Germline V gives CDR1 LNHDA, CDR2 SQIVND (reference sequence). As DNA, the CDR3 is TGTGCCAGTAGCTACCTCATTGAAGCTTTCTTT. It is translated as CASSYLIEAFF.

V usage is TRBV9 and J usage is TRBJ1-2, with 8 bases aligning to TRBD1. Germline values: CDR1 SGDLS, CDR2 YYNGEE. This CDR3 region has 14 residues. V dropped 5 bases and J dropped 4; count of bases not matched to a gene: 7. The CDR3 DNA reads as TGTGCCAGCAGTCAAGGACAGGGCGGCTATGGCTACACCTTC. It translates to CASSQGQGGYGYTF.

The chain carries TRBV6-5 and TRBJ1-2, with D hard to call. V was trimmed by 5 bases and J by 4 bases, leaving 8 bases between them. CDR1 is MNHEY, CDR2 SVGAGI, per germline. This CDR3 spans 12 amino acids. The CDR3 loop reads CASSPGGYGYTF. CDR3 in DNA: TGTGCCAGCAGTCCAGGAGGCTATGGCTACACCTTC.

This clone has only a few counts. The rearrangement joins TRBV5-1 to TRBJ1-5; a weak D match, TRBD1 (6 bases). There are 15 residues in the CDR3. Between the trimmed V and J ends, which lost 3 bases and 5 bases, there was a span of 15 bases. The germline V gene has CDR1 SGHRS and CDR2 YFSETQ. CDR3 in amino acids: CASSSTGNNDQPQHF. In DNA, the CDR3 is TGCGCCAGCAGCTCAACAGGGAATAACGATCAGCCCCAGCATTTT.

The rearrangement links TRBV19 to TRBJ1-3; possible D gene TRBD1, 5 bases. Germline V CDR1 and CDR2: LNHDA, SQIVND (reference sequence). The CDR3 is 14 amino acids. This chain's CDR3 is CASRADFSGNTIYF. In DNA form, the CDR3 reads TGTGCAAGCAGGGCCGATTTCTCTGGAAACACCATATATTTT.